The 30 T cell receptor beta chains below come from one sample, sequenced in a study of blood T cell repertoires in COVID-19. This table comes from immunoSEQ multiplex PCR, and its TCRdb copy is limited to in-frame clones, with some not included. The sample contains approximately 150,000 clones, approximately 84% of which appear only once. Sequencing was performed on peripheral blood. These receptors all come from a woman of 80 years or more with COVID-19, enrolled during active disease.

This sequence joins TRBV7-3 and TRBJ1-1; TRBD1 might be the D (6 bases). Germline V gene data show CDR1 as SGHTA and CDR2 as FQGTGA. The CDR3 is 13 amino acids. V was trimmed by 5 bases and J by 3 bases, leaving 10 bases between them. The CDR3 sequence: CASSINRDTEAFF. The CDR3 region has the DNA TGTGCCAGCAGCATAAACAGGGACACTGAAGCTTTCTTT.

This clone was found many times. The chain employs TRBV27 and TRBJ2-7; D possibly corresponds to TRBD2 (6 bases). The germline V and J ends were trimmed by 0 bases and 6 bases, with 12 bases remaining between them. CDR3 length equals 14 residues. CDR1 and CDR2 from the germline V gene are MNHEY and SMNVEV (reference sequence). CDR3 loop: CASSLSHGSSEQYF. In nucleotides, the CDR3 is TGTGCCAGCAGTTTATCGCACGGGAGTAGCGAGCAGTACTTC.

This clone came up a few times. This chain links TRBV2 with TRBJ2-2; 7 positions match TRBD2. Germline trimming cut 7 bases from V and 6 bases from J; bases unmatched to any gene: 8. CDR3 length: 14 residues. Looked up from germline, CDR1 is SNHLY and CDR2 is FYNNEI. The CDR3 nucleotides are TGTGCCAGCACCAAGACTAGCTCTGCCGGGGAGCTGTTTTTT. Its protein product is CASTKTSSAGELFF.

The chain joins TRBV5-4 to TRBJ2-1, with TRBD2 matching 12 bases. The CDR3 loop spans 15 amino acids. V lost 4 bases and J lost 4; bases outside the gene matches: 3. The germline gives CDR1 SGHNT, CDR2 YYREEE (reference sequence). CDR3 amino acids: CASSRTSGEYNEQFF. Here the CDR3 DNA reads TGTGCCAGCAGCCGGACTAGCGGGGAATACAATGAGCAGTTCTTC.

This chain links TRBV6-2 or TRBV6-3 with TRBJ2-4; 9 bases match TRBD2. CDR1 and CDR2 (germline): MNHEY, SVGEGT. With 0 bases clipped from V and 6 bases from J, the junction kept 9 bases outside the gene matches. This CDR3 has 17 amino acids. The CDR3 DNA is TGTGCCAGCAGTTACTCGATTCTAGCGGGGTTAGGAAACATTCAGTACTTC. Amino acids: CASSYSILAGLGNIQYF.

DNA for the CDR3: TGCAGCGTAATCGGACTAGCGGGGGGCTATAGCACAGATACGCAGTATTTT. As protein: CSVIGLAGGYSTDTQYF. The chain couples TRBV29-1 to TRBJ2-3; 14 nucleotides match TRBD2. V trimming: 6 bases; J trimming: 0 bases; junction bases outside the gene matches: 8. There are 17 residues in the CDR3. Germline-derived CDR1 and CDR2 are SQVTM and ANQGSEA.

This clone was counted a few times. The V and J genes are TRBV11-1 and TRBJ2-4; TRBD1 agrees at 7 bases. Germline V gene sequence: CDR1 SGHAT, CDR2 FQDESV (reference sequence). This CDR3 region has 15 residues. J lost 3 bases, V lost 5 bases, and 7 bases had no gene match. The CDR3 protein is CASSDRDRYKNIQYF. Written as DNA, the CDR3 is TGTGCCAGCAGCGACCGGGACAGATACAAAAACATTCAGTACTTC.

The chain combines TRBV18 with TRBJ2-3; the D gene is possibly TRBD1 (5 bases). Deletions cut 0 bases from V and 4 bases from J, with 8 bases between. The CDR3 length is 14 residues. Germline values: CDR1 KGHSH, CDR2 LQKENI. The CDR3 loop is CASSPPGLPDTQYF. CDR3 nucleotide sequence: TGTGCCAGCTCACCACCGGGGCTTCCAGATACGCAGTATTTT.

This chain links TRBV2 with TRBJ1-4; a weak D match, TRBD1 (6 bases). Trimming left V 6 bases short and J 7 bases short, with 12 bases between. The CDR3 covers 13 residues. CDR1 SNHLY and CDR2 FYNNEI come from the germline V gene. The CDR3, as DNA: TGTGCCAGCAGGCGGGGGGCCAGTGAAAAACTGTTTTTT. This codes for CASRRGASEKLFF.

This chain links TRBV3-1 (or the pseudogene TRBV3-2) with TRBJ1-4, with TRBD1 matching 7 bases. Germline CDR1 reads LGHDT; CDR2 reads YNNKEL (reference sequence). The CDR3 length is 13 residues. Trimming removed 6 bases from V and 2 bases from J; junction bases left unmatched: 0. CDR3: CASRDRTNEKLFF. Here the CDR3 DNA reads TGTGCCAGCAGGGACAGGACTAATGAAAAACTGTTTTTT.

With regard to this clone: Its ends do not fully match the called genes, so a read error is possible. The rearrangement links TRBV28 to TRBJ2-1, with 7 nucleotides matching TRBD2. There are 12 residues in the CDR3. Germline assignment: CDR1 MDHEN and CDR2 SYDVKM. The CDR3 reads CASSSDRGVLLF. The CDR3 DNA reads as TGTGCCAGCAGTTCGGATCGGGGGGTTCTCCTCTTC.

There are a few counts of this clone. Other DNA sequences of this sample code for an identical CDR3. This chain joins TRBV18 and TRBJ2-7; TRBD2 might be the D (5 bases). CDR1 is KGHSH and CDR2 is LQKENI in the germline V gene. There are 14 residues in the CDR3. V lost 0 bases and J lost 1, with 7 bases in between. The CDR3 DNA reads as TGTGCCAGCTCACCACCCCCGGGGTCCTACGAGCAGTACTTC. Translated: CASSPPPGSYEQYF.

This chain's CDR3 is CASSLSGLGSPLHF. The CDR3 nucleotides are TGTGCCAGCAGTTTATCAGGGTTGGGTTCACCCCTCCACTTT. V and J are TRBV28 and TRBJ1-6, with D possibly being TRBD1 (5 bases). V lost 1 base, J lost 9 bases, and 10 bases lay in between. The V gene's germline CDR1 is MDHEN and CDR2 SYDVKM. The CDR3 loop spans 14 amino acids.

The chain's CDR3 is CASSDSGGNSPLHF. Here the CDR3 DNA reads TGTGCCAGCAGTGACTCCGGGGGTAATTCACCCCTCCACTTT. V usage is TRBV6-4 and J usage is TRBJ1-6, with TRBD1 as a possible D gene (5 bases). This CDR3 has 14 residues. V lost 0 bases to trimming and J lost 6 bases, with 6 bases between them. Looked up from germline, CDR1 is MRHNA and CDR2 is SNTAGT.

The CDR3 DNA reads TGTGCCAGCTCACCTCTACAGGGCGTGAGGGCCAACGTCCTGACTTTC. Protein product: CASSPLQGVRANVLTF. The chain joins TRBV18 to TRBJ2-6; D might be TRBD1 (6 bases). The CDR3 has 16 amino acids. The germline gives CDR1 KGHSH, CDR2 LQKENI. V lost 3 bases to trimming and J lost 5 bases, with 14 bases between them.

This chain connects TRBV20-1 to TRBJ1-1; no clear D. The CDR3 totals 10 residues. V was shortened by 7 bases and J by 10 bases, with 13 bases between the two germline ends. Germline lookup yields CDR1 DFQATT and CDR2 SNEGSKA (reference sequence). The CDR3 loop reads CSVFSVSAFF. CDR3 sequence (DNA): TGCAGTGTTTTTTCAGTCTCAGCTTTCTTT.

The chain combines TRBV6-2 or TRBV6-3 with TRBJ2-4, with D perhaps matching TRBD2 (7 bases). Germline-derived CDR1 and CDR2 are MNHEY and SVGEGT. With 0 bases removed from V and 2 bases from J, the gap between germline ends came to 17 bases. CDR3 length: 18 amino acids. CDR3 sequence reads: CASSYSRGGGEPKNIQYF. The CDR3 DNA reads as TGTGCCAGCAGTTACTCGAGGGGAGGGGGGGAACCCAAAAACATTCAGTACTTC.

The CDR3 is CASSNREGTEAFF. The CDR3, as DNA: TGTGCCAGCAGCAACAGGGAAGGGACTGAAGCTTTCTTT. The rearrangement joins TRBV7-3 to TRBJ1-1; TRBD1 is a possible D gene (6 bases). V lost 5 bases to trimming and J lost 5 bases, with 12 bases between them. CDR1 and CDR2 (germline): SGHTA, FQGTGA. The CDR3 runs to 13 residues. Variable domain in full (rest from reference TRBV7-3 and TRBJ1-1): GAGVSQTPSNKVTEKGKYVELRCDPISGHTALYWYRQSLGQGPEFLIYFQGTGAADDSGLPNDRFFAVRPEGSVSTLKIQRTERGDSAVYLCASSNREGTEAFFGQGTRLTVV.

The chain links TRBV9 to TRBJ2-3; no firm D call. V was pared by 3 bases and J by 6 bases, with 11 bases between. CDR1 is SGDLS and CDR2 is YYNGEE in the germline V gene. The CDR3 loop spans 13 amino acids. The CDR3 nucleotides are TGTGCCAGCAGCGGGAGCCTCTGGGATACGCAGTATTTT. Translated, it gives CASSGSLWDTQYF.

The genes are TRBV5-1 and TRBJ2-3; 9 bases match TRBD1. V lost 1 base, J lost 5 bases, and 2 bases stayed unmatched. Germline CDR1 and CDR2: SGHRS and YFSETQ. This CDR3 has 14 residues. The CDR3 loop reads CASSLRTGVDTQYF. The DNA of the CDR3 is TGCGCCAGCAGCTTGCGGACAGGGGTAGATACGCAGTATTTT.

The V call is TRBV9, the J call TRBJ2-7; D may be TRBD1 (5 bases). Germline V CDR1 and CDR2: SGDLS, YYNGEE. V gave up 4 bases and J gave up 0 bases, with 17 bases separating them. The CDR3 is 16 residues long. CDR3 in amino acids: CASSPGPRQSSYEQYF. CDR3 sequence (DNA): TGTGCCAGCAGCCCCGGCCCGCGACAGAGCTCCTACGAGCAGTACTTC.

The V call is TRBV10-1, the J call TRBJ2-1, with D possibly matching TRBD2 (5 bases). V shed 5 bases and J shed 7 bases, with 21 bases lying between them. From germline, CDR1 is WNHNN and CDR2 SYGVQD (reference sequence). The CDR3 is 16 residues long. In DNA, the CDR3 is TGCGCCAGCAGTCCCGGAGGAGCGGCCCTGGGGAATGAGCAGTTCTTC. Translation: CASSPGGAALGNEQFF.

The chain couples TRBV7-9 to TRBJ1-2, with 7 nucleotides matching TRBD1. Germline V CDR1 and CDR2: SEHNR, FQNEAQ (reference sequence). This CDR3 is 15 amino acids long. Trimming removed 1 base from V and 5 bases from J; junction bases left unmatched: 7. The CDR3 loop reads CASSLEGAGRYGYTF. The CDR3 DNA follows: TGTGCCAGCAGCTTAGAGGGGGCAGGGCGATATGGCTACACCTTC.

The gene calls are TRBV7-3 and TRBJ1-1, with 9 bases lining up with TRBD1. Trimming removed 5 bases from V and 3 bases from J; junction bases left unmatched: 10. CDR3 size: 16 residues. The germline CDR1 and CDR2 sequences are SGHTA and FQGTGA. In nucleotides, the CDR3 is TGTGCCAGCAGCGATCCGGGACAGGGCGGCCACACTGAAGCTTTCTTT. Protein product: CASSDPGQGGHTEAFF.

The chain joins TRBV2 to TRBJ2-7; 8 bases map to TRBD1. This CDR3 is 14 amino acids long. Germline lookup yields CDR1 SNHLY and CDR2 FYNNEI. V lost 11 bases and J lost 1; bases outside the gene matches: 10. The CDR3 here is CAVSKGTGSYEQYF. In DNA form, the CDR3 reads TGTGCCGTAAGCAAGGGGACAGGTTCCTACGAGCAGTACTTC.

CDR3 loop: CASSPSTSSYNEQFF. CDR3 bases: TGTGCCAGCAGCCCCTCGACTAGCTCCTACAATGAGCAGTTCTTC. The chain couples TRBV7-8 to TRBJ2-1; TRBD2 might be the D (6 bases). The V end lost 5 bases, the J end lost 0 bases, and 11 bases lay between the germline ends. CDR1 and CDR2 (germline): SGHVS, FQNEAQ. The CDR3 length is 15 residues.

The genes are TRBV20-1 and TRBJ1-1; no definite D call. The CDR3 length is 14 residues. The V end was cut by 3 bases, the J end by 3 bases, with 14 bases between. CDR1 is DFQATT, CDR2 SNEGSKA, per germline (reference sequence). The CDR3 region has the DNA TGCAGTGCTAGTGAGGGCAGGTCCGACACTGAAGCTTTCTTT. It codes for CSASEGRSDTEAFF.

The genes are TRBV20-1 and TRBJ2-3; D is ambiguous. This CDR3 comprises 12 residues. V was pared by 3 bases and J by 6 bases, with 10 bases between. Germline assignment: CDR1 DFQATT and CDR2 SNEGSKA (reference sequence). CDR3 DNA: TGCAGTGCTAGTTTATTATTTGATACGCAGTATTTT. Residues: CSASLLFDTQYF.

The J gene is TRBJ2-1, the V gene TRBV19; possible D gene TRBD2, 5 bases. V was pared by 0 bases and J by 15 bases, with 9 bases between. The CDR3 spans 11 residues. The germline V gene has CDR1 LNHDA and CDR2 SQIVND (reference sequence). The CDR3 nucleotides read TGTGCCAGTAGTATAGATTGGACTCCGTTCTTC. It yields the protein CASSIDWTPFF.

The chain combines TRBV5-5 with TRBJ1-4; TRBD1 matches at 9 bases. Germline V CDR1 and CDR2: SGHKS, YYEKEE (reference sequence). With V trimmed by 4 bases and J by 6 bases, 7 bases remained unmatched. The CDR3 runs to 15 residues. Here the CDR3 reads CASSSGQGPYEKLFF. The DNA of the CDR3 is TGTGCCAGCAGCAGCGGACAGGGGCCCTATGAAAAACTGTTTTTT.